This passage covers 17 T cell receptor beta chains from one sample sequenced in a study of blood T cells in healthy people across ages. It was with a sample-barcoded 5' primer and a J-beta primer mix that a second PCR of roughly 7 to 12 cycles was run. A single record per CDR3 protein comes from TCRdb applying MiXCR to the 5' RACE reads. The top ten clones hold about 21% of a sample with around 1,900,000 distinct CDR3 sequences, about 39% of them seen once. Sequenced material: blood. These receptors all stem from a human donor in good health.

The chain combines TRBV3-1 with TRBJ2-7; no definite D call. V was pared by 4 bases and J by 5 bases, with 15 bases between. Germline lookup yields CDR1 LGHDT and CDR2 YNNKEL (reference sequence). This CDR3 comprises 14 residues. CDR3 nucleotides: TGTGCCAGCAGCCCAGGCGGAAGGCTAAACGAGCAGTACTTC. Translating gives CASSPGGRLNEQYF.

This clonotype was counted ten times or more. This chain links TRBV7-8 with TRBJ2-3; 8 bases agree with TRBD2. Germline V gives CDR1 SGHVS, CDR2 FQNEAQ. Losses at the gene ends were 1 base for V and 0 bases for J; bases not matched to a gene: 3. The CDR3 length is 16 residues. CDR3 nucleotide sequence: TGTGCCAGCAGCTTAGGGGTAGCGGGAAGCACAGATACGCAGTATTTT. Translating it yields CASSLGVAGSTDTQYF.

V usage is TRBV24-1 and J usage is TRBJ2-4; D gene uncertain. CDR1 and CDR2 from the germline V gene are KGHDR and SFDVKD. The CDR3 is 14 residues long. Trimming took 4 bases from V and 13 from J, leaving 19 bases between them. The DNA for the CDR3 is TGTGCCACCAGTGACTCCGGGCGCCGCGCAACCCAGTACTTC. Its protein is CATSDSGRRATQYF.

The chain links TRBV19 to TRBJ2-4; 8 bases fit TRBD2. CDR1 and CDR2 from the germline V gene are LNHDA and SQIVND (reference sequence). J was trimmed by 13 bases and V by 9 bases; bases with no gene match: 17. The CDR3 totals 14 residues. The CDR3 region has the DNA TGTGCCAGCCGCCGGGGGGGCTTGTCGTCAGAGCAGTACTTC. It codes for CASRRGGLSSEQYF.

This clonotype occurred a few times. V gene TRBV2 combines with J gene TRBJ1-4, with unresolved D. This CDR3 region has 14 residues. The V gene lost 6 bases and the J gene lost 3 bases, with 11 bases spanning the gap. Germline V gene lookup returns CDR1 SNHLY and CDR2 FYNNEI. In DNA, the CDR3 is TGTGCCAGCAGGGTTTCGGGTGCTAATGAAAAACTGTTTTTT. It codes for CASRVSGANEKLFF.

The chain recombines TRBV9 with TRBJ1-2; 8 positions match TRBD1. The germline V gene has CDR1 SGDLS and CDR2 YYNGEE. The trim removed 4 bases at V and 6 bases at J, leaving 11 bases unmatched. The CDR3 runs 15 residues. The CDR3 DNA follows: TGTGCCAGCAGCCCCGAACCCCCAGGGGGCGATGGCTACACCTTC. Translating gives CASSPEPPGGDGYTF.

V and J are TRBV3-1 and TRBJ2-5; D is perhaps TRBD2 (6 bases). Trimming took 4 bases from V and 1 from J, leaving 13 bases between them. The CDR3 has 15 residues. Germline lookup yields CDR1 LGHDT and CDR2 YNNKEL (reference sequence). CDR3 residues: CASSLLDYSQETQYF. The CDR3 bases are TGTGCCAGCAGCCTATTGGACTATTCCCAAGAGACCCAGTACTTC.

This clonotype showed up just a few times. The rearrangement joins TRBV20-1 to TRBJ2-1; D uncertain. This CDR3 spans 16 amino acids. The germline V gene has CDR1 DFQATT and CDR2 SNEGSKA (reference sequence). Trimming stripped 0 bases from V and 1 base from J, with 13 bases between. This chain's CDR3 is CSARDLWGGSYNEQFF. Here the CDR3 DNA reads TGCAGTGCTAGAGATCTATGGGGTGGGTCCTACAATGAGCAGTTCTTC.

The chain employs TRBV20-1 and TRBJ2-1; D is ambiguous. V was clipped by 1 base and J by 8 bases, with 12 bases between them. CDR3 length equals 13 residues. In germline, CDR1 is DFQATT, CDR2 SNEGSKA (reference sequence). The CDR3 nucleotides are TGCAGTGCTAGAGGTCGGATCTCCTATGAGCAGTTCTTC. It yields the protein CSARGRISYEQFF.

V is TRBV5-1 and J is TRBJ2-7; D not certain. V shed 1 base and J shed 2 bases, with 10 bases lying between them. Germline V gives CDR1 SGHRS, CDR2 YFSETQ. This CDR3 comprises 14 residues. CDR3 coding DNA: TGCGCCAGCAGCTTGAGGTACGGAGCCTACGAGCAGTACTTC. Protein sequence: CASSLRYGAYEQYF.

The chain joins TRBV12-3 or TRBV12-4 to TRBJ1-2; weak D call: TRBD1 (5 bases). The CDR3 is 14 residues long. V lost 4 bases and J lost 5, with 14 bases in between. The CDR3 nucleotides read TGTGCCAGCAGTTCCGGGGGAGTGAGGTATGGCTACACCTTC. This translates into CASSSGGVRYGYTF.

This clonotype appeared a few times. The chain links TRBV7-2 to TRBJ2-5; 7 positions match TRBD1. The CDR3 runs 15 residues. The V and J ends lost 4 bases and 5 bases, in that order; junction bases with no gene match: 10. Germline-derived CDR1 and CDR2 are SGHTA and FQGNSA. The CDR3, as DNA: TGTGCCAGCAGCTCGCAAACAGGGGTCAGGGAGACCCAGTACTTC. Protein product: CASSSQTGVRETQYF. The full variable domain, with the rest looked up from reference TRBV7-2 and TRBJ2-5, is GAGVSQSPSNKVTEKGKDVELRCDPISGHTALYWYRQSLGQGLEFLIYFQGNSAPDKSGLPSDRFSAERTGGSVSTLTIQRTQQEDSAVYLCASSSQTGVRETQYFGPGTRLLVL.

The CDR3 spells CASSQEPGGYQPQHF. The CDR3 DNA follows: TGTGCCAGCAGCCAAGAACCAGGGGGCTATCAGCCCCAGCATTTT. The chain recombines TRBV3-1 with TRBJ1-5; 8 nucleotides align to TRBD1. Germline V gene sequence: CDR1 LGHDT, CDR2 YNNKEL (reference sequence). The CDR3 runs 15 residues. Trimming at V came to 0 bases and at J to 5 bases, leaving 3 bases not matched to a gene.

This chain joins TRBV4-1 and TRBJ2-6; D gene ambiguous. The CDR3 has 18 amino acids. The germline V and J ends were trimmed by 3 bases and 2 bases, with 17 bases remaining between them. From germline, CDR1 is MGHRA and CDR2 YSYEKL. The CDR3 spells CASSQLQTKAPGANVLTF. CDR3 nucleotides: TGCGCCAGCAGCCAGCTTCAAACTAAAGCCCCTGGGGCCAACGTCCTGACTTTC.

The chain uses TRBV7-8 and TRBJ2-6, with D unresolved. The CDR3 covers 18 residues. Germline V gene lookup returns CDR1 SGHVS and CDR2 FQNEAQ. V lost 3 bases, J lost 0 bases, and 15 bases lay in between. The CDR3: CASSFREEPISGANVLTF. CDR3 DNA: TGTGCCAGCAGCTTCAGAGAAGAGCCCATCTCTGGGGCCAACGTCCTGACTTTC.

The CDR3 bases are TGCAGCGTTGAAGTTTACGCCGGGACACAGAACACTGAAGCTTTCTTT. Residues: CSVEVYAGTQNTEAFF. The rearrangement uses TRBV29-1 and TRBJ1-1, with D perhaps TRBD1 (6 bases). The germline V gene has CDR1 SQVTM and CDR2 ANQGSEA. CDR3 length: 16 amino acids. Trimming removed 1 base from V and 1 base from J, with 16 bases in between.

This clonotype was seen a few times. The V and J genes are TRBV6-2 or TRBV6-3 and TRBJ2-1; 7 bases are shared with TRBD2. With 8 bases clipped from V and 10 bases from J, the junction kept 5 bases outside the gene matches. The CDR3 has 11 amino acids. Germline V gives CDR1 MNHEY, CDR2 SVGEGT. The chain's CDR3 is CASGRAGEQFF. CDR3 bases: TGTGCCAGCGGGAGGGCTGGCGAGCAGTTCTTC.